Each of the 20 T cell receptor beta chains below was sequenced from the same sample in a study of low-dose radiotherapy and immunotherapy resistance in tumors. The time point denotes: after trial treatment. Treatment specified: LDRT plus nivolumab, ipilimumab, low-dose cyclophosphamide and aspirin (RACIN trial). Primers targeting TRAV and TRBV primed first-strand cDNA, covering alpha and beta chains. TCRs underwent 15 to 25 PCR cycles of amplification with a constant-region primer and V-primer adapter. MiXCR, applied by TCRdb to the reads, yields one record per CDR3 protein. The table shows approximately 100,000 distinct CDR3 sequences, with around 20% occurring only once. This specimen consisted of PBMCs, obtained after low-dose radiotherapy plus immunotherapy. The receptor set was obtained from a male donor with prostate cancer.

This clonotype was picked up many times. The CDR3 region is CASSGLAGTDTQYF. The DNA for the CDR3 is TGTGCCAGCAGCGGACTAGCGGGGACAGATACGCAGTATTTT. The chain links TRBV6-6 to TRBJ2-3, with 12 positions matching TRBD2. The CDR3 is made up of 14 amino acids. The junction had 1 base not matched to a gene; V was cut back by 6 bases and J by 3 bases. Germline CDR1 MNHNY, CDR2 SVGAGI (reference sequence).

This clonotype has at least ten counts. The chain couples TRBV20-1 to TRBJ2-1, with 7 bases matching TRBD1. Germline V lookup: CDR1 DFQATT, CDR2 SNEGSKA (reference sequence). Trimming took 1 base from V and 9 from J; bases not matched to a gene: 3. The CDR3 covers 12 residues. The CDR3: CSARASGGEQFF. CDR3 nucleotide sequence: TGCAGTGCTAGAGCCTCAGGGGGTGAGCAGTTCTTC.

The chain carries TRBV18 and TRBJ1-1; tentatively, D is TRBD1 (6 bases). Germline V lookup: CDR1 KGHSH, CDR2 LQKENI. The CDR3 consists of 15 residues. V dropped 3 bases and J dropped 0 bases, with 11 bases sitting between them. CDR3 DNA: TGTGCCAGCTCACCCTCCCGGGACATGAACACTGAAGCTTTCTTT. This sequence encodes CASSPSRDMNTEAFF.

Ten or more counts support this clonotype. V is TRBV29-1 and J is TRBJ2-2, with 13 bases identical to TRBD2. Germline-derived CDR1 and CDR2 are SQVTM and ANQGSEA. The CDR3 is 17 amino acids. V shed 5 bases, J shed 1 base, and the junction held 7 bases outside the gene matches. The CDR3 DNA follows: TGCAGCGTTACGACTAGCGGGGGGTTTTTGAACACCGGGGAGCTGTTTTTT. It encodes CSVTTSGGFLNTGELFF.

The J gene is TRBJ2-7, the V gene TRBV29-1, with D maybe TRBD1 (6 bases). This CDR3 contains 13 residues. CDR1 and CDR2 (germline): SQVTM, ANQGSEA. V lost 7 bases and J lost 2, with 15 bases in between. CDR3 bases: TGCAGCGCAAGGACAGCGGTTACCTACGAGCAGTACTTC. This gives the protein CSARTAVTYEQYF.

This clonotype showed up many times. The genes are TRBV19 and TRBJ2-2; D unresolved. The CDR3 is 14 residues long. Trimming removed 3 bases from V and 3 bases from J, with 8 bases in between. Per the germline V gene, CDR1 is LNHDA and CDR2 is SQIVND (reference sequence). The CDR3 spells CASSIGRDTGELFF. The CDR3 coding sequence is TGTGCCAGTAGTATCGGCCGTGACACCGGGGAGCTGTTTTTT.

This clonotype was seen repeatedly, ten times or more. The chain couples TRBV27 to TRBJ2-5; D is undetermined. V was pared by 2 bases and J by 0 bases, with 7 bases between. The germline V gene has CDR1 MNHEY and CDR2 SMNVEV (reference sequence). The CDR3 runs 14 residues. CDR3 region: CASSLGQNQETQYF. DNA for the CDR3: TGTGCCAGCAGTTTAGGTCAAAACCAAGAGACCCAGTACTTC.

This clonotype was seen many times. V is TRBV11-2 and J is TRBJ2-7; TRBD1 is a possible D gene (6 bases). The V and J ends lost 4 bases and 4 bases respectively, with 17 bases between them. Germline CDR1 reads SGHAT; CDR2 reads FQNNGV. This CDR3 comprises 15 residues. CDR3 region: CASSSYSGQTYEQYF. The CDR3 nucleotides are TGTGCCAGCAGCTCGTACTCAGGACAGACTTACGAGCAGTACTTC.

This clonotype was picked up many times. The chain is built from TRBV11-2 and TRBJ2-1; perhaps D is TRBD1 or TRBD2 (6 bases each). Per the germline V gene, CDR1 is SGHAT and CDR2 is FQNNGV. This CDR3 is built from 20 residues. Between the trimmed V and J ends, which lost 5 bases and 3 bases, there was a span of 29 bases. The CDR3 loop reads CASSDTYWGVAEGGYNEQFF. CDR3 DNA: TGTGCCAGCAGCGACACATACTGGGGCGTAGCGGAGGGGGGCTACAATGAGCAGTTCTTC.

Points on this clonotype: A far more abundant clone sits one base away, making this likely a read error. V is TRBV11-2 and J is TRBJ2-1; TRBD2 matches 7 bases. Germline values: CDR1 SGHAT, CDR2 FQNNGV. The CDR3 has 15 residues. V lost 5 bases, J lost 10 bases, and 14 bases stayed unmatched. Here the CDR3 reads CASSMVGGEGYEQFF. The CDR3 nucleotides are TGTGCCAGCAGCATGGTGGGGGGGGAAGGGTACGAGCAGTTCTTC.

V gene TRBV27 combines with J gene TRBJ2-7, with TRBD1 matching over 9 bases. The trim removed 5 bases at V and 5 bases at J, leaving 10 bases unmatched. This CDR3 is built from 15 residues. The V gene's germline CDR1 is MNHEY and CDR2 SMNVEV (reference sequence). The CDR3 spells CASSPEGTGTDEQYF. DNA for the CDR3: TGTGCCAGCAGTCCGGAGGGGACAGGGACGGACGAGCAGTACTTC.

The CDR3 region is CASSLVVGQGASFYEQYF. CDR3 DNA sequence: TGTGCCAGCAGCTTAGTGGTCGGACAGGGGGCGTCGTTCTACGAGCAGTACTTC. This chain joins TRBV7-8 and TRBJ2-7; TRBD1 agrees at 11 bases. This CDR3 has 18 residues. Germline V gene lookup returns CDR1 SGHVS and CDR2 FQNEAQ. After removal of 1 base from V and 3 bases from J, the junction contained 11 bases not matched to a gene.

This clonotype was seen repeatedly, ten times or more. One junction end does not reproduce the germline sequence, and a read error may be involved. This chain links TRBV5-1 with TRBJ1-2, with D possibly matching TRBD1 (5 bases). Germline V gene lookup returns CDR1 SGHRS and CDR2 YFSETQ. The length of the CDR3 is 15 residues. The CDR3 DNA reads as TGTGCCAGCAGCTTGTCTCAACAGGCTAACCATGGCTACACCTTC. This translates into CASSLSQQANHGYTF.

The chain couples TRBV6-6 to TRBJ1-6; unclear D gene. This CDR3 region has 13 residues. The ends were cut back, 8 bases at V and 10 bases at J, with 15 bases in the middle. The germline V gene has CDR1 MNHNY and CDR2 SVGAGI (reference sequence). The CDR3 is CASHAKELSPLHF. The DNA of the CDR3 is TGTGCCAGCCATGCGAAGGAGCTCTCACCCCTCCACTTT.

This clonotype was found many times. The chain is built from TRBV29-1 and TRBJ1-1; D gene unclear. Trimming left V 1 base short and J 5 bases short, with 14 bases between. The V gene's germline CDR1 is SQVTM and CDR2 ANQGSEA. The CDR3 has 14 amino acids. CDR3 sequence reads: CSVEGEGGWTEAFF. In nucleotides, the CDR3 is TGCAGCGTTGAAGGGGAGGGAGGGTGGACTGAAGCTTTCTTT.

Ten or more counts support this clonotype. The rearrangement joins TRBV20-1 to TRBJ2-6, with a tentative D call TRBD2 (5 bases). CDR1 DFQATT and CDR2 SNEGSKA come from the germline V gene (reference sequence). The CDR3 consists of 16 residues. The germline V and J ends were trimmed by 6 bases and 4 bases, with 19 bases remaining between them. CDR3 nucleotides: TGCAGTGCCTCCAAGGAGGCCTCGGTGGGGGCCAACGTCCTGACTTTC. Amino acids: CSASKEASVGANVLTF.

Ten or more counts support this clonotype. The gene calls are TRBV5-1 and TRBJ2-3; TRBD2 aligns across 11 bases. Germline V CDR1 and CDR2: SGHRS, YFSETQ. Trimming took 9 bases from V and 2 from J; bases not matched to a gene: 11. The CDR3 extends over 16 amino acids. CDR3 nucleotides: TGCGCCAAGCTTAGAACTAGCGGGGGCTACACAGATACGCAGTATTTT. Protein sequence: CAKLRTSGGYTDTQYF.

At least ten counts were recorded for this clonotype. The V gene is TRBV2, the J gene TRBJ1-1; no clear D. The CDR3 totals 14 residues. Trimming stripped 3 bases from V and 0 bases from J, with 8 bases between. CDR1 is SNHLY, CDR2 FYNNEI, per germline. CDR3 nucleotides: TGTGCCAGCAGTGATCGGGGTATGAACACTGAAGCTTTCTTT. As protein: CASSDRGMNTEAFF. The full variable domain, with the rest looked up from reference TRBV2 and TRBJ1-1, is EPEVTQTPSHQVTQMGQEVILRCVPISNHLYFYWYRQILGQKVEFLVSFYNNEISEKSEIFDDQFSVERPDGSNFTLKIRSTKLEDSAMYFCASSDRGMNTEAFFGQGTRLTVV.

The V and J genes are TRBV11-2 and TRBJ2-7; TRBD2 agrees at 11 bases. The CDR3 sequence is 17 residues long. Germline-derived CDR1 and CDR2 are SGHAT and FQNNGV. J lost 3 bases, V lost 5 bases, and 12 bases had no gene match. DNA of the CDR3: TGTGCCAGCAGCCGCCTAGCGGGGGGCCGCAGAGACTACGAGCAGTACTTC. This codes for CASSRLAGGRRDYEQYF.

This clonotype was seen many times. This rearrangement joins TRBV12-3 or TRBV12-4 to TRBJ1-2, with TRBD1 matching 7 bases. The CDR3 consists of 14 residues. V shed 7 bases and J 2 bases; nucleotides not matched to a gene: 7. In DNA form, the CDR3 reads TGTGCCAGCACCACCCTGACAGGGAACTATGGCTACACCTTC. The encoded protein is CASTTLTGNYGYTF.